This T cell receptor beta chain was recorded in a study of Ad26.COV2.S vaccination and SARS-CoV-2 variants. The method was immunoSEQ multiplex PCR; TCRdb's version includes in-frame clones alone and lacks a portion of them. The sample lists approximately 400,000 clones; 83% were seen once. Germline CDR1 reads KGHSH; CDR2 reads LQKENI. V was pared by 4 bases and J by 3 bases, with 10 bases between. This CDR3 spans 14 amino acids. Study results and limitations: People who got the vaccine had more spike-specific TCR breadth than people who got placebo. The TCR-based breadth and depth measures might underestimate overall T cell responses.

This clone was recorded only once. What it recognizes is unknown. Treatment noted: 19 received Ad26.COV2.S at low or high dose, single or two shots; 5 received placebo; per-sample allocation not given. Samples were taken on day 63 after the first vaccine or placebo injection. The sequence came from a person aged 18-65 years who received the Ad26.COV2.S COVID-19 vaccine or a placebo. The rearrangement uses TRBV18 and TRBJ1-5, with D possibly matching TRBD1 (5 bases). The input for sequencing was peripheral blood, taken in a trial of Ad26.COV2.S vaccine versus placebo. CDR3 residues: CASSLSGLNQPQHF. The CDR3 DNA is TGTGCCAGCTCACTGTCGGGACTCAATCAGCCCCAGCATTTT.